Listed here are 23 T cell receptor beta chains from one sample, sequenced in a study of blood T cell repertoires in COVID-19. Repertoires were generated with immunoSEQ multiplex PCR, while TCRdb's copy carries only in-frame clones and drops some. This sample has roughly 310,000 clones, with around 89% found just once. The sample comprised PBMCs or T cells enriched from blood (not recorded which). These receptors came from a woman in her forties who had recovered from COVID-19.

The V and J genes are TRBV3-1 (or the pseudogene TRBV3-2) and TRBJ1-3, with TRBD1 matching 7 bases. The trim removed 1 base at V and 0 bases at J, leaving 6 bases unmatched. Germline lookup yields CDR1 LGHDT and CDR2 YNNKEL (reference sequence). There are 17 residues in the CDR3. In DNA form, the CDR3 reads TGTGCCAGCAGCCAAGCTCGGACAGGCCGCTCTGGAAACACCATATATTTT. It translates to CASSQARTGRSGNTIYF.

The CDR3 region has the DNA TGCAGTGCTTCACCGGACACAGAGCAGTTCTTC. Encoded protein: CSASPDTEQFF. This chain joins TRBV20-1 and TRBJ2-1, with a tentative D call TRBD1 (5 bases). V was clipped by 5 bases and J by 10 bases, with 12 bases between them. Germline V gene data show CDR1 as DFQATT and CDR2 as SNEGSKA (reference sequence). The CDR3 is 11 residues long.

This chain uses TRBV6-5 with TRBJ1-2; D may be TRBD1 (6 bases). The germline V and J ends were trimmed by 4 bases and 7 bases, with 19 bases remaining between them. From germline, CDR1 is MNHEY and CDR2 SVGAGI. The CDR3 sequence is 15 residues long. The CDR3 sequence is CASSSPGRGAGGYTF. DNA for the CDR3: TGTGCCAGCAGTTCTCCCGGTCGGGGGGCCGGTGGCTACACCTTC.

This sequence joins TRBV18 and TRBJ1-6; no clear D gene. Trimming removed 1 base at V and 10 bases at J, with 11 bases between. This CDR3 contains 14 residues. CDR1 KGHSH and CDR2 LQKENI come from the germline V gene. CDR3 sequence reads: CASSPLGVNSPLHF. The CDR3 DNA reads as TGTGCCAGCTCACCACTCGGGGTTAACTCACCCCTCCACTTT.

The chain has TRBV7-2 and TRBJ2-7; D uncertain. With 4 bases removed from V and 6 bases from J, the gap between germline ends came to 13 bases. The CDR3 runs to 13 residues. Germline CDR1 and CDR2: SGHTA and FQGNSA. CDR3 nucleotides: TGTGCCAGCAGCTCCCAGCTAGGATCCGAGCAGTACTTC. Translated, it gives CASSSQLGSEQYF.

V usage is TRBV7-8 and J usage is TRBJ1-6, with TRBD1 identical over 10 bases. V gave up 5 bases and J gave up 9 bases; unmatched junction bases: 4. From germline, CDR1 is SGHVS and CDR2 FQNEAQ. The CDR3 length is 14 residues. This CDR3 is CASSHGQGGSPLHF. The DNA for the CDR3 is TGTGCCAGCAGCCATGGACAGGGGGGTTCACCCCTCCACTTT.

The CDR3 protein is CASSTGIYGYTF. The CDR3, as DNA: TGTGCCAGCTCGACAGGGATCTATGGCTACACCTTC. The chain combines TRBV18 with TRBJ1-2; 7 positions agree with TRBD1. From germline, CDR1 is KGHSH and CDR2 LQKENI. The CDR3 sequence is 12 residues long. The V and J ends lost 6 bases and 4 bases, in that order; junction bases with no gene match: 2.

This clone was counted once. CDR3 DNA sequence: TGTGCCAGCAGCCGGGACAGGGACTACGAGCAGTACTTC. The encoded protein is CASSRDRDYEQYF. V is TRBV7-2 and J is TRBJ2-7, with 9 bases matching TRBD1. V trimming: 5 bases; J trimming: 3 bases; junction bases outside the gene matches: 2. Per the germline V gene, CDR1 is SGHTA and CDR2 is FQGNSA. This CDR3 has 13 residues.

This sequence joins TRBV4-3 and TRBJ1-2; TRBD1 agrees at 8 bases. CDR3 length: 16 residues. CDR1 is LGHNA, CDR2 YSLEER, per germline. J gave up 4 bases and V 0 bases, and 7 bases lay outside the gene matches. The CDR3 region has the DNA TGCGCCAGCAGCCAAGATATGGCGACAGGGGTCTATGGCTACACCTTC. This sequence encodes CASSQDMATGVYGYTF.

The chain couples TRBV10-3 to TRBJ1-1; TRBD1 is a possible D gene (5 bases). Trimming cost V 6 bases and J 0 bases, with 14 bases left between them. The CDR3 is 15 amino acids. Germline V gene data show CDR1 as ENHRY and CDR2 as SYGVKD. CDR3 amino acids: CAIRAPGTLNTEAFF. The CDR3 DNA follows: TGTGCCATCAGGGCCCCCGGGACTTTGAACACTGAAGCTTTCTTT.

This clone came up once. This rearrangement joins TRBV29-1 to TRBJ1-5; perhaps TRBD1 as D (5 bases). Germline V gives CDR1 SQVTM, CDR2 ANQGSEA. The CDR3 extends over 12 amino acids. The V and J ends lost 7 bases and 9 bases respectively, with 16 bases between them. CDR3 in amino acids: CSANDGTGPQHF. CDR3 in DNA: TGCAGCGCCAATGACGGGACTGGGCCCCAGCATTTT. The whole variable domain, filled in from reference TRBV29-1 and TRBJ1-5, reads SAVISQKPSRDICQRGTSLTIQCQVDSQVTMMFWYRQQPGQSLTLIATANQGSEATYESGFVIDKFPISRPNLTFSTLTVSNMSPEDSSIYLCSANDGTGPQHFGDGTRLSIL.

The chain carries TRBV20-1 and TRBJ2-1; D possibly corresponds to TRBD2 (6 bases). Germline loops: CDR1 DFQATT, CDR2 SNEGSKA (reference sequence). The CDR3 has 11 residues. Trimming shortened V by 5 bases and J by 15 bases, and 17 bases separated the two germline ends. DNA of the CDR3: TGCAGTGCTTCTAGGGACTCCTTGCTGTTCTTC. Its translation is CSASRDSLLFF.

The chain couples TRBV5-1 to TRBJ2-1, with 9 bases that match TRBD1. The CDR3 is 15 amino acids. The ends lost 4 bases at V and 5 bases at J; junction bases unmatched: 7. Looked up from germline, CDR1 is SGHRS and CDR2 is YFSETQ. The chain's CDR3 is CASSGWTGDHNEQFF. DNA of the CDR3: TGCGCCAGCAGCGGTTGGACAGGGGACCACAATGAGCAGTTCTTC. The full variable domain, its missing parts supplied by reference TRBV5-1 and TRBJ2-1, is KAGVTQTPRYLIKTRGQQVTLSCSPISGHRSVSWYQQTPGQGLQFLFEYFSETQRNKGNFPGRFSGRQFSNSRSEMNVSTLELGDSALYLCASSGWTGDHNEQFFGPGTRLTVL.

This chain uses TRBV5-4 with TRBJ2-5; the D gene is possibly TRBD1 (6 bases). There are 13 residues in the CDR3. V was clipped by 2 bases and J by 1 base, with 6 bases between them. Per the germline V gene, CDR1 is SGHNT and CDR2 is YYREEE (reference sequence). The CDR3 spells CASSLQGQETQYF. Written as DNA, the CDR3 is TGTGCCAGCAGCTTACAGGGCCAAGAGACCCAGTACTTC.

The chain employs TRBV7-3 and TRBJ2-6; no firm D call. V was pared by 3 bases and J by 0 bases, with 9 bases between. The germline CDR1 and CDR2 sequences are SGHTA and FQGTGA. CDR3 length equals 16 residues. This CDR3 is CASSFAGSSGANVLTF. CDR3 nucleotide sequence: TGTGCCAGCAGCTTCGCAGGAAGCTCTGGGGCCAACGTCCTGACTTTC.

Written as DNA, the CDR3 is TGTGCCAGCAGCCAAGACCTAGTACAAGAGACCCAGTACTTC. Translation gives CASSQDLVQETQYF. V usage is TRBV3-1 (or the pseudogene TRBV3-2) and J usage is TRBJ2-5; no reliable D call. The CDR3 is 14 residues long. Between the trimmed V and J ends, which lost 0 bases and 2 bases, there was a span of 7 bases. Per the germline V gene, CDR1 is LGHDT and CDR2 is YNNKEL (reference sequence).

The chain carries TRBV15 and TRBJ2-2; TRBD2 might be the D (5 bases). Trimming pared 4 bases from V and 3 bases from J, leaving 12 bases between. The germline V gene has CDR1 LNHNV and CDR2 YYDKDF (reference sequence). CDR3 length: 15 residues. CDR3 nucleotide sequence: TGTGCCACCAGCATTGGTCCGGGGTACACCGGGGAGCTGTTTTTT. Translated: CATSIGPGYTGELFF.

The CDR3 loop is CASSEGGGYTYEQYF. CDR3 DNA: TGTGCCAGCAGCGAAGGTGGGGGGTATACCTACGAGCAGTACTTC. V is TRBV5-4 and J is TRBJ2-7, with D perhaps matching TRBD2 (6 bases). With 4 bases removed from V and 2 bases from J, the gap between germline ends came to 16 bases. This CDR3 comprises 15 residues. CDR1 is SGHNT and CDR2 is YYREEE in the germline V gene (reference sequence).

The V and J genes are TRBV6-2 or TRBV6-3 and TRBJ2-7, with D possibly TRBD1 on 5 matching bases. This CDR3 contains 15 residues. Per germline, CDR1 MNHEY and CDR2 SVGEGT. V was shortened by 5 bases and J by 0 bases, with 14 bases between the two germline ends. This CDR3 reads CASSARTRFSYEQYF. The CDR3 DNA is TGTGCCAGCAGTGCTCGGACACGTTTCTCCTACGAGCAGTACTTC.

This sequence joins TRBV30 and TRBJ2-1; possible D gene TRBD1, 6 bases. V gave up 3 bases and J gave up 7 bases, with 10 bases separating them. Germline CDR1 and CDR2: GTSNPN and SVGIG (reference sequence). The CDR3 spans 12 residues. CDR3 bases: TGTGCCTGGAGGGGGGCCGGGAATGAGCAGTTCTTC. Protein product: CAWRGAGNEQFF.

V is TRBV7-9 and J is TRBJ2-2, with TRBD2 matching over 7 bases. The CDR3 loop spans 15 amino acids. The V and J ends lost 5 bases and 7 bases, in that order; junction bases with no gene match: 10. CDR1 and CDR2 (germline): SEHNR, FQNEAQ (reference sequence). DNA of the CDR3: TGTGCCAGCAGCATCTACGGGGGGTCTGGCGGGGAGCTGTTTTTT. This translates into CASSIYGGSGGELFF.

This clone appeared a single time. This chain connects TRBV3-1 (or the pseudogene TRBV3-2) to TRBJ2-7; 14 positions match TRBD2. V lost 1 base and J lost 3; bases outside the gene matches: 8. This CDR3 has 18 residues. CDR1 and CDR2 (germline): LGHDT, YNNKEL (reference sequence). This CDR3 reads CASSQGIKGTSGSYEQYF. For the CDR3, the DNA is TGTGCCAGCAGCCAAGGGATCAAAGGGACTAGCGGGAGCTACGAGCAGTACTTC.

The V and J genes are TRBV6-5 and TRBJ2-7, with TRBD1 matching over 9 bases. The V segment lost 5 bases and the J segment 3 bases; nucleotides outside the gene matches: 2. The germline CDR1 and CDR2 sequences are MNHEY and SVGAGI. This CDR3 is 13 amino acids long. DNA for the CDR3: TGTGCCAGCAGTCGGACAGGGGTCTACGAGCAGTACTTC. As protein: CASSRTGVYEQYF.